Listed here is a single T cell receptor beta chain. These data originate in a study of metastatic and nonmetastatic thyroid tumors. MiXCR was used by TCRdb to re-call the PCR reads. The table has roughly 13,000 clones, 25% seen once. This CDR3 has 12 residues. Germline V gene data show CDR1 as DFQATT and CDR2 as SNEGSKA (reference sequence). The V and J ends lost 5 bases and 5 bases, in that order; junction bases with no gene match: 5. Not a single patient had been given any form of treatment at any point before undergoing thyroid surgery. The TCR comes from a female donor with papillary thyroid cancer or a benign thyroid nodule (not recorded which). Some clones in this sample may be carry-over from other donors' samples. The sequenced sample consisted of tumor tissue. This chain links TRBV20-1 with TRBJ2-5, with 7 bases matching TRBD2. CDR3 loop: CSAGLVLETQYF. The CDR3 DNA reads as TGCAGTGCTGGACTAGTATTGGAGACCCAGTACTTC.